This is a list of T cell receptor beta chains from one sample in a study of PD-1 blockade in mismatch repair-deficient tumors. Sequencing used immunoSEQ multiplex PCR; TCRdb keeps in-frame clones, though not all of them. Among tens of thousands of clones listed, approximately 80% were seen once. The material was peripheral blood, obtained 4 weeks after starting pembrolizumab. These receptor sequences come from an adult with mismatch repair-deficient cancer. Each CDR3 is given with its conserved first and last residue. Each record gives: clone size, D gene, V gene, J gene, CDR3 protein, CDR3 DNA. D genes are given only for firm matches. Not every row has a clone size; where given, it reads once, few, many or a size class.

.	TRBD1	TRBV19	TRBJ1-1	CASSITGVMSGTEAFF	TGTGCCAGTAGTATAACAGGGGTTATGTCGGGCACTGAAGCTTTCTTT
.	.	TRBV7-2	TRBJ2-2	CASSLAYSTLSGELFF	TGTGCCAGCAGCTTAGCCTACAGTACGTTATCCGGGGAGCTGTTTTTT
.	.	TRBV5-1	TRBJ2-1	CASSFRTANEQFF	TGCGCCAGCAGCTTCCGGACAGCTAATGAGCAGTTCTTC
.	.	TRBV27	TRBJ2-2	CASSPDRRSDTGELFF	TGTGCCAGCAGCCCGGACCGGCGGTCGGACACCGGGGAGCTGTTTTTT
.	.	TRBV11-2	TRBJ2-7	CASSIGRQAYEQYF	TGTGCCAGCAGCATCGGACGGCAGGCCTACGAGCAGTACTTC
.	.	TRBV5-5	TRBJ2-2	CASSRGQSTGELFF	TGTGCCAGCAGCCGTGGTCAAAGCACCGGGGAGCTGTTTTTT
few	.	TRBV7-9	TRBJ2-5	CASSLKGGETQYF	TGTGCCAGCAGCTTAAAGGGGGGCGAGACCCAGTACTTC
.	.	TRBV6-6	TRBJ2-5	CASSYAGAKETQYF	TGTGCCAGCAGTTACGCCGGGGCGAAAGAGACCCAGTACTTC
few	TRBD1	TRBV4-1	TRBJ1-4	CASSQLGQGYNEKLFF	TGCGCCAGCAGCCAATTGGGACAGGGGTATAATGAAAAACTGTTTTTT
.	TRBD2	TRBV19	TRBJ2-1	CASLGLAERRNEQFF	TGTGCCAGTCTTGGACTAGCGGAACGTCGGAATGAGCAGTTCTTC
once	.	TRBV11-1	TRBJ2-7	CASSQAGVYEQYF	TGTGCCAGCAGCCAGGCTGGGGTCTACGAGCAGTACTTC